Listed below are T cell receptor beta chains from one sample, sequenced in a study of T-cell memory formation after mild COVID-19. TCRdb reanalysed the 5' RACE reads using MiXCR and keeps one entry per CDR3 protein. The sample contains approximately 60,000 distinct CDR3 sequences, about 10% of which appear only once. Sequencing was performed on PBMCs or a T cell subset sorted from them (not recorded which). These receptor sequences come from a man aged 18-30 years who had mild COVID-19 (a few samples of this study predate the infection). Cell type and time point are not known. The CDR3 runs from the conserved cysteine through the conserved F or W. Each record gives: clone size, V gene, CDR3 length, J gene, D gene, CDR3 DNA, CDR3 protein. D genes are given only for firm matches. Expanded clones are given a class, and other clones once, few, many or no size at all.

-	TRBV18	14	TRBJ1-1	TRBD1	TGTGCCAGCTCACCAGGACAGGGGGCCGTTGGAGCTTTCTTT	CASSPGQGAVGAFF
few	TRBV20-1	13	TRBJ1-2	TRBD1	TGCAGTGCCCCGGGACAGGGGGCATTTGGCTACACCTTC	CSAPGQGAFGYTF
few	TRBV20-1	15	TRBJ2-1	-	TGCAGTGCTATGCCTGGACGGGGATCCTACAATGAGCAGTTCTTC	CSAMPGRGSYNEQFF
many	TRBV5-1	15	TRBJ2-3	TRBD2	TGCGCCAGCAGCGAGGGACTAGCGGGGACAGATACGCAGTATTTT	CASSEGLAGTDTQYF
few	TRBV6-5	14	TRBJ1-3	-	TGTGCCAGCAGTTGGGTAGCGGCTGGAAACACCATATATTTT	CASSWVAAGNTIYF
many	TRBV5-1	15	TRBJ2-5	TRBD2	TGCGCCAGCAGCCCGGTAGCGGGGGGCCAAGAGACCCAGTACTTC	CASSPVAGGQETQYF
many	TRBV9	16	TRBJ2-2	-	TGTGCCAGCAGCGCCGCTAGCTCCTCGAACACCGGGGAGCTGTTTTTT	CASSAASSSNTGELFF
many	TRBV4-2	16	TRBJ2-1	TRBD2	TGTGCCAGCAGCCAAGAGACCGGGACTAGCGTGAATGAGCAGTTCTTC	CASSQETGTSVNEQFF
many	TRBV7-2	13	TRBJ2-4	-	TGTGCCAGCAGCCAGGGGGCCAAAAACATTCAGTACTTC	CASSQGAKNIQYF
-	TRBV24-1	14	TRBJ2-1	-	TGTGCCACTCCCGAAGTCTACGCCTACAATGAGCAGTTCTTC	CATPEVYAYNEQFF
-	TRBV5-1	16	TRBJ2-1	-	TGCGCCAGCAGCTTGGCCGGGACCGCGTCCTACAATGAGCAGTTCTTC	CASSLAGTASYNEQFF
many	TRBV7-9	14	TRBJ2-7	-	TGTGCCAGCAGCCCCCGACAGGAATCCCACGAGCAGTACTTC	CASSPRQESHEQYF
many	TRBV12-3/TRBV12-4	13	TRBJ2-3	TRBD1	TGTGCCAGCAGCACGGGACAGGCAGATACGCAGTATTTT	CASSTGQADTQYF
few	TRBV7-9	12	TRBJ2-5	-	TGTGCCAGCGGGATCAGCGGGGAGACCCAGTACTTC	CASGISGETQYF
-	TRBV3-1	18	TRBJ2-3	TRBD2	TGTGCCAGCAGCCAAGTCACCGGAGGGACTACTGGGAGCGATACGCAGTATTTT	CASSQVTGGTTGSDTQYF
many	TRBV18	14	TRBJ2-6	-	TGTGCCAGCTCACCAGGGGTGGGGGCCAACGTCCTGACTTTC	CASSPGVGANVLTF
-	TRBV27	12	TRBJ1-2	-	TGTGCCAGCAGTCCTACAGGGAGAGGCTACACCTTC	CASSPTGRGYTF
many	TRBV30	12	TRBJ2-2	-	TGTGCCTGGACCCCTCTCACCGGGGAGCTGTTTTTT	CAWTPLTGELFF
-	TRBV5-1	13	TRBJ1-1	-	TGCGCCAGCAGCGGAGACAGCGACACTGAAGCTTTCTTT	CASSGDSDTEAFF
few	TRBV20-1	10	TRBJ1-6	-	TGCAGTGCTGGTCCATCACCCCTCCACTTT	CSAGPSPLHF
few	TRBV3-1	13	TRBJ2-3	-	TGTGCCAGCAGCCAGGCCTCAGTTGATACGCAGTATTTT	CASSQASVDTQYF
few	TRBV7-3	13	TRBJ1-1	-	TGTGCCAGCGGGGACACAGCGAACACTGAAGCTTTCTTT	CASGDTANTEAFF
few	TRBV5-1	15	TRBJ2-3	TRBD1	TGCGCCAGCAGCTATGGACAGGATTACACAGATACGCAGTATTTT	CASSYGQDYTDTQYF
-	TRBV20-1	13	TRBJ2-2	-	TGCAGTGCCACCGGGGGCTACACCGGGGAGCTGTTTTTT	CSATGGYTGELFF
few	TRBV3-1	13	TRBJ2-5	-	TGTGCCAGCAGCCGCCCCAGGGCGGAGACCCAGTACTTC	CASSRPRAETQYF
few	TRBV11-2	13	TRBJ1-2	TRBD1	TGTGCCAGCAGCTTAACAGGGGGAAATGGCTACACCTTC	CASSLTGGNGYTF
few	TRBV5-4	14	TRBJ2-5	-	TGTGCCAGCAGCTTAAGTCAGATGGGGGAGACCCAGTACTTC	CASSLSQMGETQYF
-	TRBV11-2	16	TRBJ1-1	TRBD1	TGTGCCAGCAGCTCGAGGCGGAGGGGGCAGAACACTGAAGCTTTCTTT	CASSSRRRGQNTEAFF
-	TRBV19	14	TRBJ2-5	-	TGTGCCAGTAGCCCCTTGGGAAACGGGGAGACCCAGTACTTC	CASSPLGNGETQYF
many	TRBV12-3/TRBV12-4	11	TRBJ2-3	-	TGTGCCAGCAGCTTCAGAGATACGCAGTATTTT	CASSFRDTQYF
-	TRBV9	14	TRBJ1-2	-	TGTGCCAGCAGCGTTCGGGGGGACAACTATGGCTACACCTTC	CASSVRGDNYGYTF
-	TRBV6-2/TRBV6-3	11	TRBJ2-5	-	TGTGCCAGCAGTTGGGCGGAGACCCAGTACTTC	CASSWAETQYF
many	TRBV28	15	TRBJ2-1	TRBD2	TGTGCCAGCACCCGGGGAGGGCTCTCCTACAATGAGCAGTTCTTC	CASTRGGLSYNEQFF
few	TRBV7-9	16	TRBJ2-7	TRBD1	TGTGCCAGCAGCGGGATCGCGGGACAGGGAATGTACGAGCAGTACTTC	CASSGIAGQGMYEQYF
few	TRBV23-1	16	TRBJ2-3	-	TGCGCCAGCAGTCGCCACACCGGGCAGTCCAGGGATACGCAGTATTTT	CASSRHTGQSRDTQYF
medium-sized	TRBV5-1	14	TRBJ2-3	-	TGCGCCAGCAGCAAGGACGGATACACAGATACGCAGTATTTT	CASSKDGYTDTQYF
few	TRBV20-1	17	TRBJ2-3	-	TGCAGTGCTCCCCCTGGGACTCTATCGTCCCGCACAGATACGCAGTATTTT	CSAPPGTLSSRTDTQYF
-	TRBV30	14	TRBJ1-5	TRBD1	TGTGCCTGGAGTGCCCTGGACAGGCAGGGGCCCCAGCATTTT	CAWSALDRQGPQHF
-	TRBV5-5	14	TRBJ2-5	-	TGTGCCAGCAGCCTGGGGGACCCACAAGAGACCCAGTACTTC	CASSLGDPQETQYF
many	TRBV7-2	13	TRBJ2-5	-	TGTGCCAGCAGCTTAGGGTTCGTTCGGACCCAGTACTTC	CASSLGFVRTQYF
-	TRBV5-1	13	TRBJ1-2	-	TGCGCCAGCAGCCCGGACGGTTTATATGGCTACACCTTC	CASSPDGLYGYTF